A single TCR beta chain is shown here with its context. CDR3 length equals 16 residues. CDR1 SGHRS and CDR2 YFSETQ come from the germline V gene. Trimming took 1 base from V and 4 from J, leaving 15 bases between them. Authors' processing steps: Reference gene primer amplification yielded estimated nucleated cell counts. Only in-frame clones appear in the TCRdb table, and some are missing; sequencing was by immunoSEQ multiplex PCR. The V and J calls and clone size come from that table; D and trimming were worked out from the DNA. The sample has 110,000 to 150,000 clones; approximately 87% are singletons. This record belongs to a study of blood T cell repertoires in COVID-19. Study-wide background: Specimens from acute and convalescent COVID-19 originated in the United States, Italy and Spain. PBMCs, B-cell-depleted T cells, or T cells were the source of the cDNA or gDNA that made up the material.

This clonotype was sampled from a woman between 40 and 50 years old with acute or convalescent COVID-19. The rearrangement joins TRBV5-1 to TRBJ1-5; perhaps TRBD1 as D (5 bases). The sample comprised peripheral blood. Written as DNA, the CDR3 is TGCGCCAGCAGCTTGTATACAGGTCAGATTAATCAGCCCCAGCATTTT. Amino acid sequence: CASSLYTGQINQPQHF.